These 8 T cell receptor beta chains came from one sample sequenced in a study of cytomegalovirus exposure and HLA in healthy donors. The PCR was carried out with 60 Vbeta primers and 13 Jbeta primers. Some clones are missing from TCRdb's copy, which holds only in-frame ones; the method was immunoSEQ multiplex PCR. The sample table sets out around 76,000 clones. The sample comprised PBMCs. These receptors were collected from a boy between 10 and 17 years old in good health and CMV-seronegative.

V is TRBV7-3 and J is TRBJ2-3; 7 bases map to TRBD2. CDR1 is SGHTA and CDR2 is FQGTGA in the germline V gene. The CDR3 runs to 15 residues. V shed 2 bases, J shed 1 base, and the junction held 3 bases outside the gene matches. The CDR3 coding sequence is TGTGCCAGCAGCTTATTGGGGGGGGGCACAGATACGCAGTATTTT. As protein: CASSLLGGGTDTQYF. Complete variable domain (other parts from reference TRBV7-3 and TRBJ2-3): GAGVSQTPSNKVTEKGKYVELRCDPISGHTALYWYRQSLGQGPEFLIYFQGTGAADDSGLPNDRFFAVRPEGSVSTLKIQRTERGDSAVYLCASSLLGGGTDTQYFGPGTRLTVL.

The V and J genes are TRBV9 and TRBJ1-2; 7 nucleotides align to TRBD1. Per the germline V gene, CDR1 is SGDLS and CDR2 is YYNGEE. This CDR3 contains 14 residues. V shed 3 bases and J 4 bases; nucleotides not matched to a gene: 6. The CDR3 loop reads CASSAIPGGYGYTF. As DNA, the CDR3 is TGTGCCAGCAGCGCAATCCCAGGGGGCTATGGCTACACCTTC.

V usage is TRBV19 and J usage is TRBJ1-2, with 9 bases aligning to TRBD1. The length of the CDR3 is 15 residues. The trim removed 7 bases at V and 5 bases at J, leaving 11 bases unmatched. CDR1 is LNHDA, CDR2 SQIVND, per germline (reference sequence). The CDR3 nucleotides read TGTGCCAGTACCACCTATCTGGACAGGGGTTATGGCTACACCTTC. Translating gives CASTTYLDRGYGYTF.

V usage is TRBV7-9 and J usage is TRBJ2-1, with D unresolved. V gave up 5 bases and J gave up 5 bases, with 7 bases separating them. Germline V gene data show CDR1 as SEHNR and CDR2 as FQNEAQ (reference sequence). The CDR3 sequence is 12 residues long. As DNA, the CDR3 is TGTGCCAGCAGCCCCGAGGACAATGAGCAGTTCTTC. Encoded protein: CASSPEDNEQFF.

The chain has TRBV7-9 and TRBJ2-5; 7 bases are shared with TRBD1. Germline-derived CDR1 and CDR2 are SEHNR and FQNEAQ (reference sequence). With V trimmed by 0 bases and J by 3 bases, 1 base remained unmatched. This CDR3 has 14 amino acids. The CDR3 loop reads CASSLAGGEETQYF. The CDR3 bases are TGTGCCAGCAGCTTAGCAGGGGGCGAAGAGACCCAGTACTTC.

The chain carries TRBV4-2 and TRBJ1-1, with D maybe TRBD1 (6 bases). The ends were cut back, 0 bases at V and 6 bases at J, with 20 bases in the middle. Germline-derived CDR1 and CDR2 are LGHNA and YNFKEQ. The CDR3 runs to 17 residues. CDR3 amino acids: CASSQDSTGMNPPEAFF. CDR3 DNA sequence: TGTGCCAGCAGCCAAGACTCCACAGGGATGAACCCCCCTGAAGCTTTCTTT.

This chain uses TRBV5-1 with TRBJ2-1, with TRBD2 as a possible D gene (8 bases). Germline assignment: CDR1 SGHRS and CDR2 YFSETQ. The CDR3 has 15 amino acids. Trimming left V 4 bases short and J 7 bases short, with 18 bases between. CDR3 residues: CASSPREGAGNEQFF. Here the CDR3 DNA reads TGCGCCAGCAGCCCACGGGAGGGGGCTGGGAATGAGCAGTTCTTC.

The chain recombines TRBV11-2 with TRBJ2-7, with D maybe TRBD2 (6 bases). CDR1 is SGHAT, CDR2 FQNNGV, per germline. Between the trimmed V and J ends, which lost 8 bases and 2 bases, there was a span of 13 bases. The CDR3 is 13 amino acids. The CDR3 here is CASRPPGAYEQYF. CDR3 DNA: TGTGCCAGCCGGCCCCCGGGGGCCTACGAGCAGTACTTC.